A single sample is the source of the 10 T cell receptor beta chains below, sequenced in a study of T-cell reconstitution after alpha-beta-depleted transplantation in children. Researchers prepared the TCRbeta library using unique molecular identifiers, the study reports. TCRdb used MiXCR to reprocess the PCR reads, holding one entry per CDR3 protein. The table includes hundreds of thousands of distinct CDR3 sequences, around 16% detected once. Here the sequenced sample was PBMCs from the stem cell graft donor, taken from the stem cell graft. Source of these receptors: a human donor who donated a stem cell graft to a child with acute lymphoblastic leukemia.

The rearrangement joins TRBV2 to TRBJ2-7, with TRBD2 matching over 8 bases. CDR1 and CDR2 from the germline V gene are SNHLY and FYNNEI. This CDR3 region has 14 residues. Trimming took 3 bases from V and 5 from J; bases not matched to a gene: 6. CDR3 DNA sequence: TGTGCCAGCAGTGATCAGCGGGAGCTAGACGAGCAGTACTTC. Its translation is CASSDQRELDEQYF.

The genes are TRBV12-3 or TRBV12-4 and TRBJ2-1; D perhaps matches TRBD1 (5 bases). V gave up 10 bases and J gave up 0 bases, with 19 bases separating them. The CDR3 consists of 16 residues. CDR3 in DNA: TGTGCCACCTACTCCAGGGTCCGAAGCTCCTACAATGAGCAGTTCTTC. Residues: CATYSRVRSSYNEQFF.

The J gene is TRBJ2-7, the V gene TRBV4-1; TRBD2 agrees at 9 bases. Germline V gives CDR1 MGHRA, CDR2 YSYEKL. CDR3 length: 16 amino acids. The ends lost 3 bases at V and 1 base at J; junction bases unmatched: 7. The CDR3 nucleotides read TGCGCCAGCAGCCACCTTAGCGGGAGAAGGTCCTACGAGCAGTACTTC. Its protein is CASSHLSGRRSYEQYF.

V usage is TRBV11-2 and J usage is TRBJ1-4, with D possibly TRBD1 on 5 matching bases. Germline V CDR1 and CDR2: SGHAT, FQNNGV. The CDR3 length is 16 residues. Trimming stripped 4 bases from V and 5 bases from J, with 17 bases between. CDR3 coding DNA: TGTGCCAGCAGCTCCGTCACCTCGGGGGGAAATGAAAAACTGTTTTTT. This gives the protein CASSSVTSGGNEKLFF.

Only a few counts were recorded for this clonotype. This rearrangement joins TRBV27 to TRBJ2-2, with D unclear. CDR1 is MNHEY and CDR2 is SMNVEV in the germline V gene (reference sequence). The V gene lost 5 bases and the J gene lost 6 bases, with 19 bases spanning the gap. CDR3 length: 16 residues. The CDR3: CASSPKGVVSSGELFF. CDR3 bases: TGTGCCAGCAGTCCCAAGGGCGTGGTATCCTCCGGGGAGCTGTTTTTT.

This clonotype was seen only a few times. The chain couples TRBV18 to TRBJ2-1; TRBD2 aligns across 7 bases. Trimming took 3 bases from V and 2 from J; bases not matched to a gene: 4. There are 15 residues in the CDR3. Per the germline V gene, CDR1 is KGHSH and CDR2 is LQKENI. Here the CDR3 reads CASSPGGGAYNEQFF. CDR3 in DNA: TGTGCCAGCTCACCCGGGGGAGGGGCCTACAATGAGCAGTTCTTC.

This chain connects TRBV5-1 to TRBJ2-5, with D tentatively TRBD1 or TRBD2 (6 bases each). Germline V gene sequence: CDR1 SGHRS, CDR2 YFSETQ. V lost 4 bases to trimming and J lost 5 bases, with 24 bases between them. CDR3 length equals 17 residues. CDR3 region: CASSPEGRGARGETQYF. The CDR3 nucleotides are TGCGCCAGCAGCCCTGAAGGCAGGGGCGCTCGGGGGGAGACCCAGTACTTC.

The chain carries TRBV4-1 and TRBJ2-2; D tentatively fits TRBD1 or TRBD2 (5 bases each). This CDR3 region has 18 residues. The V end lost 2 bases, the J end lost 2 bases, and 18 bases lay between the germline ends. Germline CDR1 and CDR2: MGHRA and YSYEKL. The CDR3 DNA is TGCGCCAGCAGCCAATTCGGGGCGAGGTCCTTAAACACCGGGGAGCTGTTTTTT. Amino acids: CASSQFGARSLNTGELFF.

V usage is TRBV20-1 and J usage is TRBJ2-3; 11 bases are shared with TRBD2. Trimming at V came to 2 bases and at J to 3 bases, leaving 7 bases not matched to a gene. The CDR3 sequence is 16 residues long. Per germline, CDR1 DFQATT and CDR2 SNEGSKA (reference sequence). CDR3 in amino acids: CSARPATSGMTDTQYF. In DNA, the CDR3 is TGCAGTGCTAGACCAGCGACTAGCGGGATGACAGATACGCAGTATTTT.

The gene calls are TRBV2 and TRBJ2-2; 8 positions match TRBD1. CDR3 length equals 20 residues. The germline V gene has CDR1 SNHLY and CDR2 FYNNEI. The V segment lost 1 base and the J segment 4 bases; nucleotides outside the gene matches: 17. CDR3 in DNA: TGTGCCAGCAGTGAAGATCGAGTCTGGTCGCAGGGGGCGTCCACCGGGGAGCTGTTTTTT. Translated: CASSEDRVWSQGASTGELFF.